This TCR beta chain was sequenced in a study of identical twins. A single record per CDR3 protein comes from TCRdb applying MiXCR to the 5' RACE reads. The sample lists 500,000 or so distinct CDR3 sequences, about 13% occurring once. About this clonotype itself: What it recognizes is unknown. This likely comes from a read error, as the CDR3 has no conserved phenylalanine or tryptophan at its end.

The study, taken as a whole, reports: Abundant cord blood beta clonotypes carried fewer insertions; memory repertoires showed none. Potential partial confounding of zero-insertion analyses by invariant MAIT and iNKT cells was noted.

Germline CDR1 is MNHEY and CDR2 is SVGAGI. The junction had 6 bases not matched to a gene; V was cut back by 5 bases and J by 2 bases. The CDR3 is made up of 14 amino acids. A further study also used this sample, focusing on yellow fever vaccine responses in identical twins. That work contributes: Each twin's T cell response to the vaccine was reported to look partly convergent and partly personalized.

This chain uses TRBV6-5 with TRBJ2-7, with 7 bases that match TRBD1. This receptor was taken from a woman aged 18-29 years in good health. The specimen sequenced was CD4+ T cells sorted from blood. CDR3 residues: CASSRLGTAYEQYS. Here the CDR3 DNA reads TGTGCCAGCAGTAGACTCGGGACAGCCTACGAGCAGTACTCC.